The clone carrying this T cell receptor beta chain has just a few counts. Every contributor of samples was a Caucasian grown-up residing in Nashville, Tennessee. Splitting the CD4+ cells yielded a CD45RA+ naive subset and a CD45RA-negative memory subset. Per the original methods: ImmunoSEQ only sent back junction sequences with no quality scores, so filtering was done differently. Assay: immunoSEQ multiplex PCR; the TCRdb copy retains only in-frame clones and omits some. From that table come the V and J calls and clone size; the DNA was used to work out D and trimming. This table holds fewer than 1.8 million clones, less than 99% found once. The data were taken from a study of shared clonotypes between healthy human individuals. Study overall: Per-donor plates numbered three CD4 naive, three CD4 memory, two CD8 naive and one CD8 memory.

The CDR3 has 12 residues. Looked up from germline, CDR1 is SQVTM and CDR2 is ANQGSEA. V lost 6 bases to trimming and J lost 4 bases, with 10 bases between them. Sequencing was carried out using naive CD4+ T cells sorted from blood. This sample's subset: CD45RA+ positively selected. The J gene is TRBJ1-5, the V gene TRBV29-1; unclear D gene. This receptor was identified in a man in his thirties or forties in good health. The chain's CDR3 is CSVGSGNQPQHF. In DNA form, the CDR3 reads TGCAGCGTAGGATCGGGTAATCAGCCCCAGCATTTT. The full variable domain, its missing parts supplied by reference TRBV29-1 and TRBJ1-5, is SAVISQKPSRDICQRGTSLTIQCQVDSQVTMMFWYRQQPGQSLTLIATANQGSEATYESGFVIDKFPISRPNLTFSTLTVSNMSPEDSSIYLCSVGSGNQPQHFGDGTRLSIL.